These 29 T cell receptor beta chains came from one sample sequenced in a study of cytomegalovirus exposure and HLA in healthy donors (dated by TCRdb to 2017 to 2019). The library was prepared using the immunoSEQ multiplex PCR assay. A mixture of 60 forward primers for TCR Vbeta segments and 13 reverse primers for TCR Jbeta segments was used in the multiplex PCR. Here the immuneACCESS table is served through TCRdb, limited to in-frame sequences with V and J called. Missing clones are a known gap in these copies; in checked studies unresolved V genes cover under half, and the rest lacks a known reason. The sample table holds 150,000 to 200,000 clones, of which 77% were seen once. The top ten clonotypes cover roughly 3.5% of the sample. The specimen sequenced was PBMCs. The origin of the receptors is a woman aged 55-75 years in good health and CMV-seropositive.

The chain links TRBV7-9 to TRBJ2-7; 8 bases line up with TRBD2. V trimming: 10 bases; J trimming: 6 bases; junction bases outside the gene matches: 8. CDR3 length: 12 amino acids. CDR1 is SEHNR, CDR2 FQNEAQ, per germline (reference sequence). As DNA, the CDR3 is TGTGCCACCCGAAGCGGGGGAGGCGAGCAGTACTTC. Protein sequence: CATRSGGGEQYF.

This clone was seen more than once but under ten times. The chain couples TRBV7-3 to TRBJ2-1; D is unclear. CDR3 length: 13 residues. Germline CDR1 reads SGHTA; CDR2 reads FQGTGA. The ends were cut back, 2 bases at V and 9 bases at J, with 11 bases in the middle. CDR3 nucleotide sequence: TGTGCCAGCAGCTTATCGAGATCTGGTGAGCAGTTCTTC. It yields the protein CASSLSRSGEQFF.

This chain joins TRBV28 and TRBJ2-3; 8 bases map to TRBD2. CDR1 is MDHEN, CDR2 SYDVKM, per germline. The CDR3 is 14 residues long. With 6 bases clipped from V and 2 bases from J, the junction kept 4 bases outside the gene matches. The CDR3 region is CASSIAGSTDTQYF. CDR3 nucleotide sequence: TGTGCCAGCAGCATAGCGGGATCCACAGATACGCAGTATTTT. Full variable domain (outside the CDR3, taken from reference TRBV28 and TRBJ2-3): DVKVTQSSRYLVKRTGEKVFLECVQDMDHENMFWYRQDPGLGLRLIYFSYDVKMKEKGDIPEGYSVSREKKERFSLILESASTNQTSMYLCASSIAGSTDTQYFGPGTRLTVL.

The chain links TRBV7-9 to TRBJ2-2, with 9 nucleotides matching TRBD2. This CDR3 contains 15 residues. After removal of 6 bases from V and 6 bases from J, the junction contained 8 bases not matched to a gene. CDR1 and CDR2 (germline): SEHNR, FQNEAQ (reference sequence). As DNA, the CDR3 is TGTGCCAGCAGAAAGATAGCGGGAGAGTCCGGGGAGCTGTTTTTT. Amino acid sequence: CASRKIAGESGELFF.

The V and J genes are TRBV10-2 and TRBJ1-2, with 9 positions matching TRBD1. The CDR3 runs 14 residues. Germline CDR1 reads WSHSY; CDR2 reads SAAADI. Unmatched junction bases numbered 10, after V lost 7 bases and J lost 7 bases. Here the CDR3 DNA reads TGCGCCAGCACCCAGGGACAGGGAATTAGTGGCTACACCTTC. Amino acids: CASTQGQGISGYTF.

The J gene is TRBJ2-7, the V gene TRBV30; D perhaps matches TRBD1 (6 bases). Trimming stripped 3 bases from V and 2 bases from J, with 11 bases between. CDR1 is GTSNPN and CDR2 is SVGIG in the germline V gene (reference sequence). CDR3 size: 13 residues. Here the CDR3 DNA reads TGTGCCTGGAGATTGACAGGAGCCTACGAGCAGTACTTC. This encodes CAWRLTGAYEQYF.

The chain links TRBV7-9 to TRBJ2-3, with 8 nucleotides matching TRBD2. Germline CDR1 and CDR2: SEHNR and FQNEAQ (reference sequence). The CDR3 sequence is 15 residues long. Germline trimming cut 2 bases from V and 1 base from J; bases unmatched to any gene: 2. The chain's CDR3 is CASSLFGGGTDTQYF. DNA of the CDR3: TGTGCCAGCAGCTTATTCGGGGGGGGCACAGATACGCAGTATTTT.

The rearrangement links TRBV27 to TRBJ2-7; 8 bases map to TRBD2. The germline CDR1 and CDR2 sequences are MNHEY and SMNVEV (reference sequence). J lost 4 bases, V lost 0 bases, and 8 bases had no gene match. The CDR3 extends over 16 amino acids. The CDR3 DNA follows: TGTGCCAGCAGTTTATCGAGTACAGCGGGAGTGTACGAGCAGTACTTC. Translating gives CASSLSSTAGVYEQYF.

The chain links TRBV11-1 to TRBJ2-5; possibly TRBD2 for D (5 bases). This CDR3 is 13 amino acids long. CDR1 and CDR2 from the germline V gene are SGHAT and FQDESV (reference sequence). Trimming took off 6 bases at V and 4 bases at J, with 12 bases between the two ends. Here the CDR3 reads CASRPRGGETQYF. In DNA form, the CDR3 reads TGTGCCAGCAGACCTCGGGGTGGAGAGACCCAGTACTTC.

The chain is built from TRBV28 and TRBJ2-7; D perhaps matches TRBD1 (6 bases). This CDR3 comprises 18 residues. The V gene's germline CDR1 is MDHEN and CDR2 SYDVKM. The ends were cut back, 1 base at V and 1 base at J, with 20 bases in the middle. The CDR3 nucleotides read TGTGCCAGCAGTTTATCAATCAGGGGCAAGTCACTATCCTACGAGCAGTACTTC. Translation: CASSLSIRGKSLSYEQYF.

V usage is TRBV28 and J usage is TRBJ2-7; TRBD2 matches 7 bases. Germline V lookup: CDR1 MDHEN, CDR2 SYDVKM. After removal of 3 bases from V and 1 base from J, the junction contained 12 bases not matched to a gene. The CDR3 extends over 17 amino acids. The CDR3 coding sequence is TGTGCCAGCAGTTTGGCGGTAGGCGGGAGTAGTTCCTACGAGCAGTACTTC. This sequence encodes CASSLAVGGSSSYEQYF.

This chain uses TRBV4-2 with TRBJ2-7, with 12 bases identical to TRBD2. Germline CDR1 is LGHNA and CDR2 is YNFKEQ. Trimming removed 0 bases from V and 2 bases from J; junction bases left unmatched: 11. This CDR3 is built from 19 residues. CDR3 sequence (DNA): TGTGCCAGCAGCCAAGATGTGGGGACTAGCGGGCCCAATACCTACGAGCAGTACTTC. Its translation: CASSQDVGTSGPNTYEQYF.

This clone was counted between two and nine times. The J gene is TRBJ1-5, the V gene TRBV28; D gene uncertain. V shed 5 bases and J shed 6 bases, with 8 bases lying between them. Germline V gene lookup returns CDR1 MDHEN and CDR2 SYDVKM. The CDR3 length is 12 residues. CDR3 DNA sequence: TGTGCCAGCAGTCCCGTCCGTCAGCCCCAGCATTTT. Residues: CASSPVRQPQHF.

The CDR3 region is CASSVTGQGNEQFF. CDR3 nucleotides: TGTGCCAGCAGCGTAACAGGACAGGGCAATGAGCAGTTCTTC. The chain couples TRBV9 to TRBJ2-1, with 8 bases that match TRBD1. The germline V gene encodes CDR1 SGDLS and CDR2 YYNGEE. The CDR3 is 14 amino acids. The junction had 3 bases not matched to a gene; V was cut back by 1 base and J by 6 bases.

The rearrangement joins TRBV27 to TRBJ1-1; D gene unclear. The CDR3 totals 13 residues. Trimming shortened V by 0 bases and J by 4 bases, and 6 bases separated the two germline ends. Per the germline V gene, CDR1 is MNHEY and CDR2 is SMNVEV (reference sequence). CDR3 nucleotides: TGTGCCAGCAGTTTATCCCCCAGCACTGAAGCTTTCTTT. Protein product: CASSLSPSTEAFF.

The chain joins TRBV2 to TRBJ2-7; TRBD2 matches 7 bases. Germline loops: CDR1 SNHLY, CDR2 FYNNEI. V trimming: 4 bases; J trimming: 2 bases; junction bases outside the gene matches: 2. CDR3 length: 13 amino acids. In DNA form, the CDR3 reads TGTGCCAGCAGTGCGGGACTAACCTACGAGCAGTACTTC. Protein product: CASSAGLTYEQYF.

This chain's CDR3 is CASSLLRQGAVEKLFF. In DNA form, the CDR3 reads TGTGCCAGCAGTTTATTGAGACAGGGGGCAGTCGAAAAACTGTTTTTT. The rearrangement uses TRBV28 and TRBJ1-4; 10 bases fit TRBD1. The length of the CDR3 is 16 residues. The germline gives CDR1 MDHEN, CDR2 SYDVKM. Germline trimming cut 1 base from V and 8 bases from J; bases unmatched to any gene: 7.

The CDR3 sequence is CASSPLAQETQYF. The DNA for the CDR3 is TGTGCCAGCAGCCCCTTAGCCCAAGAGACCCAGTACTTC. The V and J genes are TRBV5-5 and TRBJ2-5, with unresolved D. The CDR3 has 13 residues. Germline values: CDR1 SGHKS, CDR2 YYEKEE (reference sequence). V was clipped by 4 bases and J by 1 base, with 8 bases between them.

In its sample, this clone was seen once. The chain couples TRBV5-8 to TRBJ1-4, with D unresolved. V was cut by 0 bases and J by 7 bases, with 10 bases left in between. Per the germline V gene, CDR1 is SGHTS and CDR2 is YDEGEE. CDR3 length equals 14 residues. CDR3 nucleotide sequence: TGTGCCAGCAGCTTGGGGGCGCAGAGTGAAAAACTGTTTTTT. It specifies CASSLGAQSEKLFF.

V and J are TRBV6-1 and TRBJ1-3; D is unresolved. CDR1 is MNHNS, CDR2 SASEGT, per germline. The CDR3 runs 13 residues. Trimming left V 3 bases short and J 2 bases short, with 5 bases between. The CDR3 loop reads CASSDPTGNTIYF. The CDR3, as DNA: TGTGCCAGCAGTGATCCAACTGGAAACACCATATATTTT.

The chain links TRBV15 to TRBJ2-7; 9 bases agree with TRBD1. The CDR3 covers 17 residues. CDR1 and CDR2 (germline): LNHNV, YYDKDF (reference sequence). V was clipped by 0 bases and J by 2 bases; unmatched bases: 8. The CDR3 bases are TGTGCCACCAGCAGAGAAATTACAGGGGGCCTAGCCTACGAGCAGTACTTC. This translates into CATSREITGGLAYEQYF.

This rearrangement joins TRBV6-6 to TRBJ1-6; tentative D call: TRBD1 (5 bases). The V end was cut by 2 bases, the J end by 3 bases, with 11 bases between. The CDR3 runs to 16 residues. Germline CDR1 and CDR2: MNHNY and SVGAGI (reference sequence). CDR3 region: CASSYTTVNYNSPLHF. The CDR3 DNA reads TGTGCCAGCAGTTACACGACAGTCAACTATAATTCACCCCTCCACTTT.

The sample holds one count of this clone. The CDR3 sequence is CASSGGGSGYTF. For the CDR3, the DNA is TGTGCCAGCAGTGGAGGGGGCAGTGGCTACACCTTC. The V and J genes are TRBV6-1 and TRBJ1-2, with 7 bases fitting TRBD1. The CDR3 runs to 12 residues. Trimming at V came to 4 bases and at J to 7 bases, leaving 3 bases not matched to a gene. Germline V gene data show CDR1 as MNHNS and CDR2 as SASEGT.

This chain joins TRBV11-1 and TRBJ2-7; D possibly corresponds to TRBD1 (7 bases). The CDR3 spans 13 residues. Trimming left V 1 base short and J 7 bases short, with 11 bases between. Germline-derived CDR1 and CDR2 are SGHAT and FQDESV (reference sequence). The CDR3 loop is CASSLEQGREQYF. DNA of the CDR3: TGTGCCAGCAGCTTAGAACAGGGGAGGGAGCAGTACTTC. Variable domain in full (rest from reference TRBV11-1 and TRBJ2-7): EAEVAQSPRYKITEKSQAVAFWCDPISGHATLYWYRQILGQGPELLVQFQDESVVDDSQLPKDRFSAERLKGVDSTLKIQPAELGDSAMYLCASSLEQGREQYFGPGTRLTVT.

The table lists this clone with a few counts. This rearrangement joins TRBV27 to TRBJ2-3; 8 nucleotides agree with TRBD1. CDR1 MNHEY and CDR2 SMNVEV come from the germline V gene (reference sequence). V lost 5 bases to trimming and J lost 2 bases; unmatched junction nucleotides: 6. The CDR3 is 15 amino acids. The CDR3 is CASSRRTGFTDTQYF. The CDR3 DNA is TGTGCCAGCAGTCGCAGGACAGGGTTCACAGATACGCAGTATTTT.

This rearrangement joins TRBV5-8 to TRBJ1-4; D is ambiguous. Germline CDR1 and CDR2: SGHTS and YDEGEE. The CDR3 is made up of 13 amino acids. V was cut by 2 bases and J by 7 bases, with 9 bases left in between. The CDR3 nucleotides read TGTGCCAGCAGCTTCGGAGTGGGTGAAAAACTGTTTTTT. Translated, it gives CASSFGVGEKLFF.

The rearrangement uses TRBV7-8 and TRBJ2-5, with 7 nucleotides matching TRBD1. Near its end, the DNA agrees better with TRBJ2-7, so the J call may be wrong. Per germline, CDR1 SGHVS and CDR2 FQNEAQ. The CDR3 has 16 amino acids. CDR3 region: CASSFIRDRGSYEQYF. The CDR3 nucleotides read TGTGCCAGCAGCTTCATCCGGGACAGAGGCTCCTACGAGCAGTACTTC.

V is TRBV28 and J is TRBJ1-5; TRBD1 agrees at 7 bases. V was pared by 6 bases and J by 6 bases, with 8 bases of the junction left unmatched. The CDR3 is 14 residues long. The germline V gene has CDR1 MDHEN and CDR2 SYDVKM. The CDR3 sequence: CASSPPGGRQPQHF. The DNA for the CDR3 is TGTGCCAGCAGCCCGCCAGGGGGTCGTCAGCCCCAGCATTTT.

The gene calls are TRBV14 and TRBJ1-1; TRBD1 aligns across 10 bases. Losses at the gene ends were 3 bases for V and 4 bases for J; bases not matched to a gene: 2. Germline CDR1 SGHDN, CDR2 FVKESK. The CDR3 covers 14 residues. The CDR3 DNA follows: TGTGCCAGCAGCCACGGACAGGGGGGCACTGAAGCTTTCTTT. Protein: CASSHGQGGTEAFF.